This T cell receptor (beta chain) originates from a study of regulatory T cells in long-lasting Graves disease (dated by TCRdb to about 2021). Background for the entire study: Newly diagnosed Graves' disease patients had taken antithyroid drugs for less than 3 months. Patients with persistent Graves' disease were compared with patients with newly diagnosed Graves' disease using TCR sequencing and RNA sequencing of peripheral blood. The study was conducted in China and was registered as a clinical trial. A total of around 35 samples underwent TCR sequencing, from about 13 patients with persistent Graves' disease and some 20 patients with newly diagnosed Graves' disease. Summary of the overall study and its limitations: Compared with newly diagnosed patients, patients with persistent Graves' disease had lower TCR Shannon entropy and fewer highly expanded clones, which suggests clonal expansion. The small sample size was acknowledged by the authors as a limitation that may reduce accuracy. Preferential use of TRBV28, TRBJ1-2 and TRBJ2-5 was observed in persistent disease, whereas TRBV20-1 and TRBJ2-1 were favored in newly diagnosed disease. A larger number of public clonotypes was shared among persistent patients (approximately 2,600) than among newly diagnosed patients (around 870). Because the primary lesion, thyroid tissue, could not be accessed, the study looked at peripheral blood alone. Sequencing and analysis were restricted to the TCR beta chain.

Trimming takes 8 bases off V and 5 bases off J; junction bases not matched to a gene: 3. Sequences DFQATT (CDR1) and SNEGSKA (CDR2) are obtained from the germline V gene (reference sequence). Spanning cysteine to phenylalanine, the CDR3 consists of 12 amino acids. The only DNA kept is the CDR3, 36 bases in frame from the first base. The sample's time point label, decoded: newly diagnosed GD, antithyroid drugs for less than 3 months. RNA was extracted from PBMCs in TRIzol for both TCR sequencing and RNA sequencing. The diagnosis of Graves' disease followed American Thyroid Association guidelines. The patients came from an endocrinology department in Xi'an, China. Each patient gave about 9.1 milliliters of peripheral blood, collected in an EDTA anticoagulant tube. Ficoll Paque Plus density gradient separation was used to isolate PBMCs, and no further T cell sorting was done. An Agilent 2100 Bioanalyzer and agarose gel were used to check RNA quality, and a NanoDrop 2000 was used to measure RNA concentration.

As concerns this clonotype: No cognate antigen has been identified for it. Nothing much larger sits one base from this clone, and base qualities are not available.

The library was obtained by multiplex PCR. TCRdb names Illumina HiSeq 4000 as the instrument used. CDR3 regions were amplified by Arm-PCR with iRepertoire HTBI primers to construct TCR beta libraries. PCR products were gel purified before sequencing. The source study handled its data this way. Gene usage analysis of CDR3 amino acid clonotypes relied on the 60 or so TRBV and more than twelve TRBJ segments identified across samples. COPE and FqMerger were used to merge filtered high-quality paired reads into contigs. BLAST was used to align contigs to the IMGT TRBV, TRBD and TRBJ reference genes, and CDR3 was defined following IMGT. Any clonotype with a frequency above 0.1% was classified as a highly expanded clone. Shannon entropy was used to measure repertoire diversity, and the Gini coefficient was used to measure V-J evenness. Clonotypes shared by more than one individual were considered public. TCRdb itself trimmed the public reads at Q25 with fastp, ran MiXCR and retained productive beta chains. Every entry covers one CDR3 protein and lists the most common genes and DNA from its rows. TCRdb's processing, not the study's, gives the V and J calls here. This sample has 350,000 to 450,000 distinct CDR3 sequences in its table, and approximately 15% of those were observed once. Roughly 27% of the sample is held by the ten biggest clonotypes.

The same data also went into a second study, on T cells in Graves' hyperthyroidism and ophthalmopathy. The second paper further reports: Stable Graves' hyperthyroidism was defined as the absence of progression to ophthalmopathy over 18 months of follow-up. Hyperthyroidism patients were aged 18 to 65 years and newly diagnosed, with disease duration of less than 2 months. Exclusion was applied to patients with uncontrolled infections, other autoimmune diseases, pregnancy or lactation. Diagnoses were established on the basis of clinical symptoms, serum thyroxine and TRAb, thyroid ultrasound, and orbital computed tomography. The first round of RT-PCR for the TCR CDR3 was performed with the HTBI primer set and the Qiagen OneStep RT-PCR kit. Most expanded thyroid clonotypes (frequency above 0.001) were also detected in blood, suggesting blood repertoires may reflect thyroid immune responses. In cross-validation, a model built on a 13 V-J signature told ophthalmopathy apart from stable hyperthyroidism with 85% to 90% sensitivity and about 81% specificity, and in testing the same model reached 80%/75%. During validation, the model predicted progression to ophthalmopathy a median of around 6 months ahead of onset, with approximately 71% sensitivity and under 85% specificity. TCR V-J signatures able to tell the groups apart were searched for in a discovery cohort of 100 patients, of whom fewer than 45 had Graves' ophthalmopathy and roughly 59 had stable Graves' hyperthyroidism. Whether ophthalmopathy could be predicted prospectively was tested in an independent validation cohort made up of approximately 19 hyperthyroidism patients plus 17 patients who later progressed to ophthalmopathy. The 75 to 100 discovery patients were randomly split 7:3 into training and test sets. Thyroid tissue and blood T-cell repertoires from over 5 Graves' hyperthyroidism patients were also compared in the study. Once sampling was done, hyperthyroidism patients were given methimazole at a starting dose of 30 mg daily, whereas ophthalmopathy patients were given high-dose intravenous methylprednisolone. The libraries were constructed in a second round of multiplex PCR and then size-selected and purified. Sequencing of the libraries was done on an Illumina HiSeq2000 using paired-end 100 bp reads. Raw data were processed with SOAPnuke, discarding reads with adapters, uncalled bases, mean Phred below 15, or no exact constant-primer or identifier match. High-quality paired reads were merged with COPE v1.2.5, and unique nucleotide sequences were defined as clonotypes. MiTCR v1.1 was used to align the clonotypes against IMGT TRBV, TRBD and TRBJ reference segments. Analysis was restricted to V-J combinations with a frequency above 0.0001, which covered roughly 99% of repertoires. A TCS score was defined as the ratio of F50 (clonal expansion) to E x V (chaos), with BLOSUM62-based TCRdist applied between CDR3 peptides within each V-J. Welch's t-statistics and random forest reduced around 520 V-J features to 13, which were used in a naive Bayes classifier (R e1071). Sample size was not statistically predetermined, and blinding of investigators to group allocation was not performed. The paper reports TCR Vbeta CDR3 sequencing of some 140 peripheral blood samples: around 45 ophthalmopathy, 75 to 80 hyperthyroidism and roughly 17 progressor patients.

Sequenced material: peripheral blood mononuclear cells (PBMCs), taken at new diagnosis, from a patient treated with antithyroid drugs. The chain was built from TRBV20-1 and TRBJ2-5, and 12 bases in between align with TRBD2. The TCR comes from a man aged 35 to 55 with Graves disease. Donor details come from another sample of the same person, matched by shared clones. The CDR3 loop reads CSTGLAGETQYF. The nucleotide sequence is given as TGCAGTACAGGACTAGCGGGGGAGACCCAGTACTTC.